Below are 18 T cell receptor beta chains sequenced from a single sample in a study of shared clonotypes between healthy human individuals (dated by TCRdb to the early 2020s). Library method: the immunoSEQ multiplex PCR assay. In TCRdb, the immuneACCESS table is reduced to in-frame sequences with V and J assigned. These tables do not hold every clone; where another copy was compared, an unresolved V gene accounts for under half, and the others remain unexplained. Here the sample has around 1.1 million clones; roughly 80% occur a single time. The top ten constitute approximately 0.9% of the sample. Sequenced material: memory CD4+ T cells from PBMCs. The intended sense of this specimen's cell subset or site label: CD45RA-negative fraction. These TCRs come from a man between 18 and 35 years old in good health. Some clones in this sample may be carry-over from other donors' samples.

V gene TRBV29-1 combines with J gene TRBJ2-2; possibly TRBD1 for D (5 bases). V gave up 4 bases and J gave up 6 bases, with 9 bases separating them. CDR3 size: 12 residues. Germline V gene data show CDR1 as SQVTM and CDR2 as ANQGSEA. The CDR3 sequence: CSVVGRSGELFF. Written as DNA, the CDR3 is TGCAGCGTTGTGGGGCGTTCCGGGGAGCTGTTTTTT.

Only one count was recorded for this clone. The chain combines TRBV6-5 with TRBJ2-5, with D hard to call. Per the germline V gene, CDR1 is MNHEY and CDR2 is SVGAGI. The CDR3 spans 11 residues. V lost 0 bases to trimming and J lost 10 bases, with 6 bases between them. The CDR3 region is CASSYSVNQYF. The CDR3 DNA sequence: TGTGCCAGCAGTTACTCGGTGAACCAGTACTTC.

The J gene is TRBJ1-2, the V gene TRBV28; TRBD1 agrees at 11 bases. This CDR3 region has 17 residues. The germline gives CDR1 MDHEN, CDR2 SYDVKM. After removal of 2 bases from V and 0 bases from J, the junction contained 5 bases not matched to a gene. CDR3 DNA sequence: TGTGCCAGCAGTTTACTTCCGGGACAGGGGGCTAACTATGGCTACACCTTC. Its protein product is CASSLLPGQGANYGYTF.

Concerning this clone itself: The same CDR3 arises from other DNA sequences in this sample as well. The chain is built from TRBV2 and TRBJ2-2, with 10 bases identical to TRBD2. CDR1 SNHLY and CDR2 FYNNEI come from the germline V gene. V shed 4 bases, J shed 5 bases, and the junction held 4 bases outside the gene matches. This CDR3 region has 15 residues. In nucleotides, the CDR3 is TGTGCCAGCAGTGGGACTAGCGGCCCAACCGGGGAGCTGTTTTTT. Translating gives CASSGTSGPTGELFF.

This clone has only a few counts. The genes are TRBV9 and TRBJ1-1, with 10 bases identical to TRBD1. The CDR3 runs to 15 residues. Germline trimming cut 4 bases from V and 5 bases from J; bases unmatched to any gene: 8. CDR1 and CDR2 from the germline V gene are SGDLS and YYNGEE. The CDR3, as DNA: TGTGCCAGCAGCTCGACCGGGACAGGGGTAACTGAAGCTTTCTTT. It translates to CASSSTGTGVTEAFF. Supplemented by reference TRBV9 and TRBJ1-1, the full variable domain reads DSGVTQTPKHLITATGQRVTLRCSPRSGDLSVYWYQQSLDQGLQFLIQYYNGEERAKGNILERFSAQQFPDLHSELNLSSLELGDSALYFCASSSTGTGVTEAFFGQGTRLTVV.

The chain joins TRBV10-3 to TRBJ2-7; D is undetermined. The V and J ends lost 2 bases and 6 bases respectively, with 20 bases between them. CDR1 and CDR2 from the germline V gene are ENHRY and SYGVKD. The CDR3 sequence is 16 residues long. The CDR3 sequence is CAISEGVPRPGREQYF. The CDR3 DNA follows: TGTGCCATCAGTGAGGGCGTGCCCCGGCCAGGCCGCGAGCAGTACTTC.

The V call is TRBV5-1, the J call TRBJ2-2; 11 bases fit TRBD1. V was pared by 4 bases and J by 4 bases, with 3 bases of the junction left unmatched. The CDR3 loop spans 15 amino acids. Germline V gene lookup returns CDR1 SGHRS and CDR2 YFSETQ. CDR3 amino acids: CASSPDRGPTGELFF. As DNA, the CDR3 is TGCGCCAGCAGCCCGGACAGGGGGCCCACCGGGGAGCTGTTTTTT.

CDR3 residues: CASSPGQGVGGYTF. Written as DNA, the CDR3 is TGCGCCAGCAGTCCGGGACAGGGTGTCGGTGGCTACACCTTC. This chain connects TRBV4-3 to TRBJ1-2, with 9 positions matching TRBD1. The CDR3 spans 14 residues. From germline, CDR1 is LGHNA and CDR2 YSLEER. Unmatched junction bases numbered 9, after V lost 6 bases and J lost 7 bases.

A word on this clone: A clone one base away is much larger, so this may be a read error. The sample carries other DNA sequences with the same CDR3. The gene calls are TRBV10-1 and TRBJ2-1, with TRBD2 matching over 11 bases. The germline CDR1 and CDR2 sequences are WNHNN and SYGVQD (reference sequence). The CDR3 totals 17 residues. CDR3 protein: CASSEPRRLAGYNEQFF. The CDR3 bases are TGCGCCAGCAGTGAGCCCCGCCGACTAGCGGGATACAATGAACAGTTCTTC.

The chain is built from TRBV29-1 and TRBJ1-5, with D maybe TRBD1 (5 bases). V was clipped by 4 bases and J by 3 bases, with 10 bases between them. CDR3 length: 13 residues. Germline V gene lookup returns CDR1 SQVTM and CDR2 ANQGSEA. DNA for the CDR3: TGCAGCGTTGGGGACGGAATCAATCAGCCCCAGCATTTT. This codes for CSVGDGINQPQHF.

The V and J genes are TRBV9 and TRBJ2-1; unclear D gene. This CDR3 is built from 15 residues. Germline V gives CDR1 SGDLS, CDR2 YYNGEE. Trimming stripped 3 bases from V and 1 base from J, with 11 bases between. CDR3 sequence reads: CASSASLGSYNEQFF. In DNA, the CDR3 is TGTGCCAGCAGCGCGAGTTTGGGGTCCTACAATGAGCAGTTCTTC.

The genes are TRBV25-1 and TRBJ1-1; unclear D gene. This CDR3 comprises 13 residues. Trimming pared 3 bases from V and 0 bases from J, leaving 5 bases between. CDR1 and CDR2 from the germline V gene are MGHDK and SYGVNS. The CDR3 loop is CASSEPMNTEAFF. CDR3 DNA sequence: TGTGCCAGCAGTGAGCCGATGAACACTGAAGCTTTCTTT.

The chain is built from TRBV2 and TRBJ1-1; no firm D call. Germline V gives CDR1 SNHLY, CDR2 FYNNEI. The CDR3 totals 14 residues. V was pared by 6 bases and J by 4 bases, with 15 bases between. The CDR3 spells CASSPPTLGTEAFF. CDR3 bases: TGTGCCAGCAGCCCCCCGACGCTGGGCACTGAAGCTTTCTTT. The whole variable domain, filled in from reference TRBV2 and TRBJ1-1, reads EPEVTQTPSHQVTQMGQEVILRCVPISNHLYFYWYRQILGQKVEFLVSFYNNEISEKSEIFDDQFSVERPDGSNFTLKIRSTKLEDSAMYFCASSPPTLGTEAFFGQGTRLTVV.

V gene TRBV5-1 combines with J gene TRBJ1-2, with no clear D. V lost 0 bases and J 7 bases, leaving 13 bases between the germline ends. There are 14 residues in the CDR3. The germline CDR1 and CDR2 sequences are SGHRS and YFSETQ. The CDR3 region has the DNA TGCGCCAGCAGCTTGGATGGCAGGTCCTTTGGCTACACCTTC. This encodes CASSLDGRSFGYTF.

This clone was seen at least ten times. Other DNA sequences in this sample translate to the same CDR3. The V call is TRBV11-2, the J call TRBJ2-7, with TRBD2 matching over 8 bases. From germline, CDR1 is SGHAT and CDR2 FQNNGV. This CDR3 has 14 residues. Losses at the gene ends were 2 bases for V and 3 bases for J; bases not matched to a gene: 3. CDR3 DNA: TGTGCCAGCAGCTTACCCGGGACTAGCTACGAGCAGTACTTC. This codes for CASSLPGTSYEQYF.

This chain links TRBV19 with TRBJ1-1, with D unresolved. The CDR3 totals 11 residues. In germline, CDR1 is LNHDA, CDR2 SQIVND (reference sequence). CDR3 nucleotide sequence: TGTGCAACCTCCGTGAACACTGAAGCTTTCTTT. Translated: CATSVNTEAFF. The whole variable domain, remainder taken from reference TRBV19 and TRBJ1-1, is DGGITQSPKYLFRKEGQNVTLSCEQNLNHDAMYWYRQDPGQGLRLIYYSQIVNDFQKGDIAEGYSVSREKKESFPLTVTSAQKNPTAFYLCATSVNTEAFFGQGTRLTVV.

The chain has TRBV6-6 and TRBJ2-3; D remains ambiguous. Trimming stripped 2 bases from V and 5 bases from J, with 2 bases between. CDR1 is MNHNY and CDR2 is SVGAGI in the germline V gene (reference sequence). CDR3 size: 11 residues. The CDR3 reads CASSYKDTQYF. In nucleotides, the CDR3 is TGTGCCAGCAGTTACAAAGATACGCAGTATTTT.

The count of this clone is one. The chain uses TRBV14 and TRBJ2-7; D remains ambiguous. Germline V gives CDR1 SGHDN, CDR2 FVKESK. V was trimmed by 4 bases and J by 4 bases, leaving 11 bases between them. The CDR3 loop spans 13 amino acids. This CDR3 is CASSRHHTYEQYF. The CDR3 DNA sequence: TGTGCCAGCAGCCGACACCATACATACGAGCAGTACTTC.